Sequencing of this T cell receptor (beta chain) was carried out in a study of monozygotic twins with inflammatory bowel disease (dated by TCRdb to between 2018 and 2020). Describing the broader study: In total, some 30 monozygotic twin pairs made up the full study: 19 Danish pairs, all IBD-discordant, plus nine German pairs, of which four were IBD-concordant and five were IBD-discordant. Each individual had, on average, about 151 000 unique TCRalpha sequences and 181 000 unique TCRbeta sequences available for analysis. The search for disease-associated traits relied mainly on comparing IBD patients with their genetically identical healthy co-twins within discordant pairs.

Comment on this clonotype: The antigen it recognizes is unknown.

The receptor library was made with 5' RACE. For each TCR library, 3,500 to 4,000 ng of total RNA was used. cDNA was synthesized with SMARTScribe reverse transcriptase in eight separate reactions per sample. During cDNA synthesis, template switching was used to introduce unique molecular identifiers that contained a 6-nucleotide sample barcode. TCRalpha and TCRbeta cDNA was amplified by two nested PCRs of 16 and 9 cycles, with bead purification after each PCR. Before amplification, the cDNA was treated with uracil DNA-glycosylase and purified using the QIAquick PCR purification kit. The second PCR added Illumina TruSeq-compatible adapters along with sample-specific barcodes. TapeStation and Qubit were used to check library quality and concentration, and 4.5 to 6.5 ng of each library was pooled. Sequencing of pooled libraries was carried out on an Illumina HiSeq2500 single-index Rapid Run using 2 x 100 bp reads and custom sequencing primers. The paper's data handling went like this. PCR and sequencing errors were corrected by UMI-based consensus assembly using MiGEC version 1.2.6. MiXCR version 2.1.1 handled V(D)J alignment, clonotype assembly and CDR3 extraction. To normalise gene usage, clonotype sharing and MAIT/NKT TCR abundance, the top 1000, 10 000 and 20 000 clonotypes in each sample were analysed. Diversity was computed as the inverse Simpson index with the vegan R package after downsampling to 27 000 UMIs. Statistical testing used paired Mann-Whitney U tests on the discordant twin pairs and applied Benjamini-Hochberg correction for multiple testing. The reads went through TCRdb reprocessing, and each CDR3 protein sequence gets one entry with no DNA. TCRdb, not the authors, supplied the V and J calls. The sample has around 380,000 distinct CDR3 sequences on record. In total, the top ten clones hold 2% to 3% of the sample.

The germline V gene (reference sequence) yields GTSNPN for CDR1 and SVGIG for CDR2. Inclusive of the bounding cysteine and phenylalanine, the CDR3 is 13 residues long. The DNA is not on file. Study-wide findings and limitations: Because patients were on differing immunosuppressive treatments, the repertoires may have picked up extra background noise and inter-individual variability. IBD patients had lower TCRbeta repertoire diversity, measured by the inverse Simpson index, than their healthy co-twins. Concordant and discordant twins showed no difference in repertoire similarity, possibly because of limited statistical power. Compared with healthy twins, IBD patients shared fewer clonotypes with other individuals, and the difference was most pronounced in patients with signs of disease activity. No single strong signal or clonotype linked to IBD turned up in the results, so the idea that one exists was not supported. The analysis was unable to tell different T cell subtypes apart.

From each donor, an approximately 2.4 ml peripheral blood sample was collected into PAXgene tubes and kept at -80 degrees C. Without any T cell sorting, total RNA was extracted from whole blood using the PAXgene blood miRNA kit on an automated QIAcube. Deep TCRalpha and TCRbeta repertoire profiling with unique molecular barcoding was performed on peripheral blood of monozygotic twin pairs concordant or discordant for inflammatory bowel disease. For every twin pair, smoking habits were documented, and each individual was categorised as a current, former or never smoker. The sequence was obtained from a human donor with ulcerative colitis or Crohn's disease, or a healthy co-twin of an affected twin (not recorded which). The sequenced sample was blood. The chain links TRBV30 with TRBJ2-1; TCRdb selects TRBD1, and the lack of DNA leaves this call unchecked. CDR3 sequence: CAWMGQGVNEQFF.